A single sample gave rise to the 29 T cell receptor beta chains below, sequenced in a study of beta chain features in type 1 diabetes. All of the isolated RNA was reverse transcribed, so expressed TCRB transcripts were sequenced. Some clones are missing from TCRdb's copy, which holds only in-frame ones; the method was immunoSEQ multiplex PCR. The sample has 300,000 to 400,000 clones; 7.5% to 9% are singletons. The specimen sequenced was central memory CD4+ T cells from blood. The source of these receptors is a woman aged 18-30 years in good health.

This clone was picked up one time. The DNA of the CDR3 is TGTGCCAGCAGCACGGGACTCCCTCTTGGGGCCAACGTCCTGACTTTC. It is translated as CASSTGLPLGANVLTF. The chain uses TRBV7-9 and TRBJ2-6; maybe TRBD2 (6 bases). V was pared by 5 bases and J by 3 bases, with 14 bases between. CDR1 and CDR2 from the germline V gene are SEHNR and FQNEAQ (reference sequence). The CDR3 runs to 16 residues.

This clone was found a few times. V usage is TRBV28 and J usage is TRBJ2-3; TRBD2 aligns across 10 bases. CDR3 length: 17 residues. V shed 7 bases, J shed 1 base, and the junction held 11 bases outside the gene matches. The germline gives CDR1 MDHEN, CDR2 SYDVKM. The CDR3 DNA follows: TGTGCCAGCAAAAAAAGCGGGAGGGGTCGCCGCACAGATACGCAGTATTTT. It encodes CASKKSGRGRRTDTQYF.

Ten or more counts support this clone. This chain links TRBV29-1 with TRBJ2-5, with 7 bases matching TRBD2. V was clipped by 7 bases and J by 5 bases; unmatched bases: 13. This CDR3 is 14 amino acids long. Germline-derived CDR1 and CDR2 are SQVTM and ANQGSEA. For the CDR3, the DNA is TGCAGCGCCCAAACCCTAGCGGCCAGGGAGACCCAGTACTTC. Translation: CSAQTLAARETQYF.

For the CDR3, the DNA is TGTGCCAGCAGCGTAGGGACTAACTATGGCTACACCTTC. Its protein is CASSVGTNYGYTF. V and J are TRBV9 and TRBJ1-2; D unclear. The V end lost 0 bases, the J end lost 0 bases, and 3 bases lay between the germline ends. The CDR3 consists of 13 residues. Germline-derived CDR1 and CDR2 are SGDLS and YYNGEE.

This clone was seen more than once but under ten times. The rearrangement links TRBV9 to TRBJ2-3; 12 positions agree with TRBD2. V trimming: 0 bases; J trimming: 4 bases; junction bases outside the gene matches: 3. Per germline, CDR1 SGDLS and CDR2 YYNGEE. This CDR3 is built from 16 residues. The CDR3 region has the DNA TGTGCCAGCAGCGTAGCTCTAGCGGGAGGGTCAGATACGCAGTATTTT. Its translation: CASSVALAGGSDTQYF.

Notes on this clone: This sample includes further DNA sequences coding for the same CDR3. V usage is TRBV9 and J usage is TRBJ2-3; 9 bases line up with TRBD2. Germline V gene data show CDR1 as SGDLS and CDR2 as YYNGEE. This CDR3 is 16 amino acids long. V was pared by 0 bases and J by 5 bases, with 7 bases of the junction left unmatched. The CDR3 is CASSVAPTSGRDTQYF. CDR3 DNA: TGTGCCAGCAGCGTAGCCCCGACTAGCGGAAGAGATACGCAGTATTTT.

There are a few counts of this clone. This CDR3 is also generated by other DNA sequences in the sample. The CDR3 coding sequence is TGTGCCAGCAGCTTGGGGAGGAGTATGAACACTGAAGCTTTCTTT. Protein sequence: CASSLGRSMNTEAFF. V and J are TRBV5-4 and TRBJ1-1; D is ambiguous. The CDR3 has 15 amino acids. V lost 0 bases, J lost 0 bases, and 9 bases lay in between. Germline CDR1 and CDR2: SGHNT and YYREEE (reference sequence).

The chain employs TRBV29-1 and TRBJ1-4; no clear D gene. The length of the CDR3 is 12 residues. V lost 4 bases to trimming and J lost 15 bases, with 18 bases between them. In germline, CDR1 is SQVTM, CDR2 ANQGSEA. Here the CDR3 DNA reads TGCAGCGTTGTAGGGTTGTTGGATAGGATGTTTTTT. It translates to CSVVGLLDRMFF.

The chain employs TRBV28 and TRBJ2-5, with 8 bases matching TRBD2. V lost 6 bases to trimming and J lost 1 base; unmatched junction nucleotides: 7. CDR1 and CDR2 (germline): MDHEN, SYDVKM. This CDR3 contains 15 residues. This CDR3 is CASRSGSLGQETQYF. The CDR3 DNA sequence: TGTGCCAGCAGGAGCGGGAGCTTGGGCCAAGAGACCCAGTACTTC.

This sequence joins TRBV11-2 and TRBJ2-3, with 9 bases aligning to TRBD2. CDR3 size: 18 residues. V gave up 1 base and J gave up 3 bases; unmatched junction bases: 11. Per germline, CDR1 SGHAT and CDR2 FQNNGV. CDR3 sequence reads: CASSLVGGRAWRTDTQYF. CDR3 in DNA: TGTGCCAGCAGCTTAGTAGGCGGGAGGGCCTGGAGGACAGATACGCAGTATTTT.

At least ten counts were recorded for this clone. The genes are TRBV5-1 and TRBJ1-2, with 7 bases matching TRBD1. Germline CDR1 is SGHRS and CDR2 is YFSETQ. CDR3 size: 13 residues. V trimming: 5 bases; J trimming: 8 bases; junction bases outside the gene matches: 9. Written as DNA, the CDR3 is TGCGCCAGCAGTTATGCAACAGGGGCCGGCTACACCTTC. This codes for CASSYATGAGYTF.

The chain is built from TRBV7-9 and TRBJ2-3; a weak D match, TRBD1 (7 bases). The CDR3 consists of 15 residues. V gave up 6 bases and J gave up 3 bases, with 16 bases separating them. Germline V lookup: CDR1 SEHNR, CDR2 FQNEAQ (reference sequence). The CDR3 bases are TGTGCCAGCAGTTCGGACAGGAGGGTTACAGATACGCAGTATTTT. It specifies CASSSDRRVTDTQYF.

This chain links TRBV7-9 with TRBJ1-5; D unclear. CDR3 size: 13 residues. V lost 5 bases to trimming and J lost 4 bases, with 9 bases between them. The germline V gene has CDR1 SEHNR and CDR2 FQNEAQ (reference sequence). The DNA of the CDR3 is TGTGCCAGCAGCGTCTCAGGAAATCAGCCCCAGCATTTT. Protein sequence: CASSVSGNQPQHF.

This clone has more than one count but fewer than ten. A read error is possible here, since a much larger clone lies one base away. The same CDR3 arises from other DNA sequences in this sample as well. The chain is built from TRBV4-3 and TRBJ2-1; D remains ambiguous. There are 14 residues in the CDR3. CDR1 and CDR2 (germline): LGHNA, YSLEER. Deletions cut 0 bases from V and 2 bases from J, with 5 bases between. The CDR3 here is CASSQDAAYNEQFF. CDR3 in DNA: TGCGCCAGCAGCCAAGATGCTGCCTACAATGAGCAGTTCTTC.

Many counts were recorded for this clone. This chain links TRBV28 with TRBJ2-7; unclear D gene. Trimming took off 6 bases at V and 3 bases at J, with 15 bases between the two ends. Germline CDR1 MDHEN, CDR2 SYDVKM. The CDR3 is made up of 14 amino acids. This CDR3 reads CASRSGGADYEQYF. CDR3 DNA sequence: TGTGCCAGCAGAAGTGGCGGAGCCGACTACGAGCAGTACTTC.

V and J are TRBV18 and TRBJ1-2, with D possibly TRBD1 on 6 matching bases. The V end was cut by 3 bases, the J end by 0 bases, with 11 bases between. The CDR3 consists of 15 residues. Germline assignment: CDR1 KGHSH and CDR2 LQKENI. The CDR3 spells CASSPTWDTNYGYTF. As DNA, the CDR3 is TGTGCCAGCTCACCGACCTGGGACACTAACTATGGCTACACCTTC.

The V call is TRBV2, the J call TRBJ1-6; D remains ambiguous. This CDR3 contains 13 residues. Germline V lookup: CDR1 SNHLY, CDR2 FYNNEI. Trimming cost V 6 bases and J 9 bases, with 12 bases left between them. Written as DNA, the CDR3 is TGTGCCAGCAGGACGGAAGGTGTTTCACCCCTCCACTTT. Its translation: CASRTEGVSPLHF.

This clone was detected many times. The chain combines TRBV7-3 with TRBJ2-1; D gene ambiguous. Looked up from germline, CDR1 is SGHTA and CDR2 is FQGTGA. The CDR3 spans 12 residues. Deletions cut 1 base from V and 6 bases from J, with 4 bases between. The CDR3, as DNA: TGTGCCAGCAGCTTAAATGTCAATGAGCAGTTCTTC. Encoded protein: CASSLNVNEQFF.

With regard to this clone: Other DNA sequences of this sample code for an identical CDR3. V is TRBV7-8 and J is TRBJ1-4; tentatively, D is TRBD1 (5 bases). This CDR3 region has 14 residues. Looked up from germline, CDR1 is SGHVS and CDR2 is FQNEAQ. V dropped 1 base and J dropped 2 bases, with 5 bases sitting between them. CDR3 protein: CASSLGGTNEKLFF. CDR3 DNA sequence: TGTGCCAGCAGCTTAGGGGGGACTAATGAAAAACTGTTTTTT. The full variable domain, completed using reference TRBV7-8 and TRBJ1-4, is GAGVSQSPRYKVAKRGQDVALRCDPISGHVSLFWYQQALGQGPEFLTYFQNEAQLDKSGLPSDRFFAERPEGSVSTLKIQRTQQEDSAVYLCASSLGGTNEKLFFGSGTQLSVL.

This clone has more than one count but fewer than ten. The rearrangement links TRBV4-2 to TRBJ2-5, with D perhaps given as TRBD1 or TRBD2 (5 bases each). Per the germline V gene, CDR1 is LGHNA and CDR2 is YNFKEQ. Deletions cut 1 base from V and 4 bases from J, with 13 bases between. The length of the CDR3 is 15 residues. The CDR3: CASSQGDVLTETQYF. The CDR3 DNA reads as TGTGCCAGCAGCCAAGGGGACGTTCTAACAGAGACCCAGTACTTC.

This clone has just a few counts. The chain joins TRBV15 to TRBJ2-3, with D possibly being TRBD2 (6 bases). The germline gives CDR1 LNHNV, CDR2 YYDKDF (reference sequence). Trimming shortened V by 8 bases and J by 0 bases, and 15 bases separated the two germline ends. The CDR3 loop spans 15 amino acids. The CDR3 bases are TGTGCCACCCGTCGGGGCGGGACCAGCACAGATACGCAGTATTTT. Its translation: CATRRGGTSTDTQYF.

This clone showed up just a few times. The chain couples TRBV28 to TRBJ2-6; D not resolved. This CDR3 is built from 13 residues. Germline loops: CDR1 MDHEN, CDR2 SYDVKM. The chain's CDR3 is CASTWSGANVLTF. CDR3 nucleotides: TGTGCGTCAACCTGGTCTGGGGCCAACGTCCTGACTTTC.

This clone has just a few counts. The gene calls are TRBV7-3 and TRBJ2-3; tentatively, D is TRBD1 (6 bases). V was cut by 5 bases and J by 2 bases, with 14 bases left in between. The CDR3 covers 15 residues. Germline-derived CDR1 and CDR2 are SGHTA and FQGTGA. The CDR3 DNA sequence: TGTGCCAGCAGCCCCGGGACACCTTACACAGATACGCAGTATTTT. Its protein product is CASSPGTPYTDTQYF.

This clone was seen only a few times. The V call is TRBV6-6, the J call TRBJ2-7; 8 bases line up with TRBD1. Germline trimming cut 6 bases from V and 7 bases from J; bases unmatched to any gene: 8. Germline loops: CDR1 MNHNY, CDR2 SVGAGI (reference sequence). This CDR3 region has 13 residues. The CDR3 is CASSSGTGVEQYF. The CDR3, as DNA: TGTGCCAGCAGCTCCGGGACAGGCGTGGAGCAGTACTTC.

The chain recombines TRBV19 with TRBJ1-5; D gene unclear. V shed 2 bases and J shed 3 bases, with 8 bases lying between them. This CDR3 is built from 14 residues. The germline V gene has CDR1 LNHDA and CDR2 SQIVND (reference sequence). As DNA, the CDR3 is TGTGCCAGTAGTATAAGGGTAAACAATCAGCCCCAGCATTTT. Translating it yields CASSIRVNNQPQHF.

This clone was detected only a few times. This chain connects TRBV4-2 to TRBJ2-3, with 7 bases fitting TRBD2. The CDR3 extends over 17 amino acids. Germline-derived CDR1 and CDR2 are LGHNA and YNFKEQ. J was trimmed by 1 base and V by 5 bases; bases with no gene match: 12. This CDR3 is CASSSELEGGRTDTQYF. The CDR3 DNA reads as TGTGCCAGCAGCTCCGAGCTCGAGGGAGGGCGCACAGATACGCAGTATTTT.

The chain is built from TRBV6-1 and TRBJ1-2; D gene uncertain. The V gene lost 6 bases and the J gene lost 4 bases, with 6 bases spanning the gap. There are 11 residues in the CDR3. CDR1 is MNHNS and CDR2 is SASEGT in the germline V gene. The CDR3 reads CASSKTYGYTF. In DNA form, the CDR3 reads TGTGCCAGCAGCAAGACCTATGGCTACACCTTC.

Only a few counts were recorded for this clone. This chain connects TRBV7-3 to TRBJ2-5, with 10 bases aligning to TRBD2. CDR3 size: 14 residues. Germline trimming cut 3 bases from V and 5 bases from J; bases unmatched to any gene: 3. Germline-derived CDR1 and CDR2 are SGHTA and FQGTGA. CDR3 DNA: TGTGCCAGCAGCTTGGCTAGCGGGAGTGAGACCCAGTACTTC. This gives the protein CASSLASGSETQYF.

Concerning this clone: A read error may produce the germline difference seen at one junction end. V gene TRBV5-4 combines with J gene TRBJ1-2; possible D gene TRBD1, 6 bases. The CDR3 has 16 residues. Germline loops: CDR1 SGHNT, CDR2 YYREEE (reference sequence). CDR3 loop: CASSQDLAGGGYGYTF. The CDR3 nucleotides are TGCGCCAGCAGCCAAGATCTGGCTGGGGGCGGCTATGGCTACACCTTC.